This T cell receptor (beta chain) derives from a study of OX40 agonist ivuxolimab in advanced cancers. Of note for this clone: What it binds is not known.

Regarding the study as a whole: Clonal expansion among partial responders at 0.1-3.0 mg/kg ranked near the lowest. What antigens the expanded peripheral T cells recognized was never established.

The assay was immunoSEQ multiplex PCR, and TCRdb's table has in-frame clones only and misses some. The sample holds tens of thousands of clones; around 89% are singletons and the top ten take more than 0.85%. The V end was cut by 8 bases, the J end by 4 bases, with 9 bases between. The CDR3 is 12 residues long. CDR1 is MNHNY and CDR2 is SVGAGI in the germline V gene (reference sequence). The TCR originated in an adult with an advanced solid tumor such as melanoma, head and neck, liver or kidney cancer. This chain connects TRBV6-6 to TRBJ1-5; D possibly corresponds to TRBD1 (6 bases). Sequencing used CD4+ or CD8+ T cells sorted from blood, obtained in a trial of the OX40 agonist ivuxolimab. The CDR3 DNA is TGTGCCAGCTGCCAGGGGAATCAGCCCCAGCATTTT. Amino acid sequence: CASCQGNQPQHF.